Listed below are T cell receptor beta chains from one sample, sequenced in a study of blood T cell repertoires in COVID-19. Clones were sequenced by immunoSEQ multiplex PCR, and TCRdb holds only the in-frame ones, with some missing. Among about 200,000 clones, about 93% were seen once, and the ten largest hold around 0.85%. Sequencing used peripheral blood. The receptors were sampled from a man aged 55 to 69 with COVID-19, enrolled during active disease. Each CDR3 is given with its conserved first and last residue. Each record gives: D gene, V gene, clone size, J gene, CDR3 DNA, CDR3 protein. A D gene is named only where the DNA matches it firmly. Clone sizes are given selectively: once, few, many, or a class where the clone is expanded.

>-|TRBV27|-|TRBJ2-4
TGTGCCAGCAGTTCAGGGCAGAAAAACATTCAGTACTTC
CASSSGQKNIQYF
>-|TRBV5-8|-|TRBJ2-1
TGTGCCAGCAGCTTGCCTAGTTATGTGAATGAGCAGTTCTTC
CASSLPSYVNEQFF
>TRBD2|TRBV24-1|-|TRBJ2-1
TGTGCCACCAGTGCCTGGGGGGGTAGGTCCTACAATGAGCAGTTCTTC
CATSAWGGRSYNEQFF
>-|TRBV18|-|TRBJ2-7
TGTGCCAGCTCATCAGACAGGAAGTACGAGCAGTACTTC
CASSSDRKYEQYF
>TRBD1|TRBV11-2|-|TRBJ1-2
TGTGCCAGCAGCTTAGAGATGATGGGGACAGGGGGCAGTGGCTACACCTTC
CASSLEMMGTGGSGYTF
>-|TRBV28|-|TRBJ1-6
TGTGCCAGCAGTTTCAGGGACTTAATCTCACCCCTCCACTTT
CASSFRDLISPLHF
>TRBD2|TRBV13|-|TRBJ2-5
TGTGCCAGCAGCACTGGACTAGCGGGGGGAGTCCAAGAGACCCAGTACTTC
CASSTGLAGGVQETQYF
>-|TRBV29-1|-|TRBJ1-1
TGCAGCGTGAAGCCTCGATTTTTCTCCGGGATGAACACTGAAGCTTTCTTT
CSVKPRFFSGMNTEAFF
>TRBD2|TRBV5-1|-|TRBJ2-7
TGCGCCAGCAGCTTGGATGCTAGCGGGATTTACGAGCAGTACTTC
CASSLDASGIYEQYF
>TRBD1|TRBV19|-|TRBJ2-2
TGTGCCAGTAAAGACAGGGGGCAGAACACCGGGGAGCTGTTTTTT
CASKDRGQNTGELFF
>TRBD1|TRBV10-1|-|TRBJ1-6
TGCGCCAGCAGTGAGTCGACAGGGTCAGGCTCACCCCTCCACTTT
CASSESTGSGSPLHF
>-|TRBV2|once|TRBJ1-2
TGTGCCAGCAGTGAGACCACAGGGTTAGGGGGCTACACCTTC
CASSETTGLGGYTF
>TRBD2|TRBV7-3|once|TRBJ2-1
TGTGCCAGCAGCTCCGAGCGGGGGGCTTACAATGAGCAGTTCTTC
CASSSERGAYNEQFF
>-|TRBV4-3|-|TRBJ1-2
TGCGCCAGCAGCCAACCAGGGGACGCCTTGGGCTACACCTTC
CASSQPGDALGYTF
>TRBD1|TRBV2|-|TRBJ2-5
TGTGCCAGCAGAGGGACAGGGGCAGAATCGCAAGAGACCCAGTACTTC
CASRGTGAESQETQYF
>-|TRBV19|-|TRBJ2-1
TGTGCCAGTAGCCTAAGGGGGTCCTACAATGAGCAGTTCTTC
CASSLRGSYNEQFF
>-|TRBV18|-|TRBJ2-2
TGTGCCAGCTCCCAACAGGGCACCGGGGAGCTGTTTTTT
CASSQQGTGELFF
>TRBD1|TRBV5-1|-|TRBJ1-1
TGCGCCAGCAGCAACGACGGACAGGGGAACACTGAAGCTTTCTTT
CASSNDGQGNTEAFF
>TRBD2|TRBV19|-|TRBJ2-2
TGTGCCAGTCAGCCCGGGGGGACCAACACCGGGGAGCTGTTTTTT
CASQPGGTNTGELFF
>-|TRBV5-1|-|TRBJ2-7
TGCGCCAGCAGCTTGGTTTTAGGGGTTGGGTACGAGCAGTACTTC
CASSLVLGVGYEQYF
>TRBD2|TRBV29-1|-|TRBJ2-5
TGCAGCGTTGAAGGGACTAGCGGGGGTGGAGAGACCCAGTACTTC
CSVEGTSGGGETQYF
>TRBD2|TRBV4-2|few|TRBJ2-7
TGTGCCAGCAGCCAAGATCCGGGACTAATCTACGAGCAGTACTTC
CASSQDPGLIYEQYF
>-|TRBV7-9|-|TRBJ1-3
TGTGCCAGCAGCTTCCAGGCCTCTGGAAACACCATATATTTT
CASSFQASGNTIYF
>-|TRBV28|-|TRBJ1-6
TGTGCCAGCAGCCCCCAGAATTCACCCCTCCACTTT
CASSPQNSPLHF
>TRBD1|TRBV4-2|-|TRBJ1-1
TGTGCCAGCAGCCAGGGTGCACAGGGGCAATCTGAAGCTTTCTTT
CASSQGAQGQSEAFF
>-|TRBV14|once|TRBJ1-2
TGTGCCAGCAGCCGAATCTCACGGGGGGAGGATGGCTACACCTTC
CASSRISRGEDGYTF
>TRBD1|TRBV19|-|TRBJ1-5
TGTGCCAGTTCCCTGGGGACAGGGATCAATCAGCCCCAGCATTTT
CASSLGTGINQPQHF
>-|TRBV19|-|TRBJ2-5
TGTGCCAGTAGTATAGCCCACAGGAAGGAGACCCAGTACTTC
CASSIAHRKETQYF
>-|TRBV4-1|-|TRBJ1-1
TGCGCCAGCCAGCCAAGCAGAGGTACTGAAGCTTTCTTT
CASQPSRGTEAFF
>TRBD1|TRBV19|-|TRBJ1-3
TGTGCCAGTAGTATCCTACAGGGGAGGCCTGGAAACACCATATATTTT
CASSILQGRPGNTIYF
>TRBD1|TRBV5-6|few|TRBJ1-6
TGTGCCAGCAGCCGGGACAGGGTCAATTCACCCCTCCACTTT
CASSRDRVNSPLHF
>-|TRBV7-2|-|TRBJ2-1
TGTGCCAGCAGCTCATCAGGGCCCTACAATGAGCAGTTCTTC
CASSSSGPYNEQFF
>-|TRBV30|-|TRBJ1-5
TGTGCCTGGAGTGGACCAGGTCAGCCCCAGCATTTT
CAWSGPGQPQHF
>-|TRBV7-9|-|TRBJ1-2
TGTGCCAGCAGCTTAAGCGCTAACTATGGCTACACCTTC
CASSLSANYGYTF
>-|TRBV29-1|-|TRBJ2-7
TGCAGCGCTTGGACTGGGGAGCAGTACTTC
CSAWTGEQYF
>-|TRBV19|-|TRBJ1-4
TGTGCCAGTAGAAAGAGAAGGGAGGGGAATGAAAAACTGTTTTTT
CASRKRREGNEKLFF
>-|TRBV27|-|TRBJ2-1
TGTGCCACAGGGCTTGTGAGCGCCCGCCGGGGGGAGCAGTTCTTC
CATGLVSARRGEQFF
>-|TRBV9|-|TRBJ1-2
TGTGCCAGCAGCGTCGTTTCGGGTGTTGACTATGGCTACACCTTC
CASSVVSGVDYGYTF
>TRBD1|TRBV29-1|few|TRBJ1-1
TGCAGCGTCCAGGACAGGGGAAACACTGAAGCTTTCTTT
CSVQDRGNTEAFF
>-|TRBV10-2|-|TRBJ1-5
TGCGCCAGCGGTGCCGAGAAGCCCCAGCATTTT
CASGAEKPQHF
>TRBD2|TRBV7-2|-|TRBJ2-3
TGTGCCAGCAGCTTGTCACCAGCGGGAGTAAATAGAGATACGCAGTATTTT
CASSLSPAGVNRDTQYF
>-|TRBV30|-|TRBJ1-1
TGTGCCTGGACTAAAGGGGTAAACACTGAAGCTTTCTTT
CAWTKGVNTEAFF
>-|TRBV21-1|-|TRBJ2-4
TGTGCCAGCAGCGCCGACCGAGGGAGGGTGGGTCGCGACTCAGTTGCCAAAAACATTCAGTACTTC
CASSADRGRVGRDSVAKNIQYF
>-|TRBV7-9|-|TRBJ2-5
TGTGCCAGCAGCCGATCCCCGCGAGAGACCCAGTACTTC
CASSRSPRETQYF
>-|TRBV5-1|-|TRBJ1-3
TGCGCCAGCAGCTTTCAGGGCTCCTCTGGAAACACCATATATTTT
CASSFQGSSGNTIYF
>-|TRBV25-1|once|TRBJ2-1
TGTGCCAGCAGTGAAGGAAGAGCGGTTGAGCAGTTCTTC
CASSEGRAVEQFF
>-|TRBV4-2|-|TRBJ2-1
TGTGCCAGCAGCCAAGCTAGCCGTAGCTCCTACAATGAGCAGTTCTTC
CASSQASRSSYNEQFF
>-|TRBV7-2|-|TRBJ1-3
TGTGCCAGCAGCTCCCACGGACTCCCTGGCATATATTTT
CASSSHGLPGIYF